The T cell receptor (beta chain) described here comes from a study of PD-L1 blockade in urothelial cancer. The assay was immunoSEQ multiplex PCR, and TCRdb's table has in-frame clones only and misses some. The table shows about 35,000 clones, with roughly a third occurring only once. The J segment lost 0 bases and the V segment lost 6 bases, leaving 2 bases of the junction unmatched. The CDR3 contains 13 residues. Germline CDR1 MDHEN, CDR2 SYDVKM. The chain combines TRBV28 with TRBJ2-7, with 7 bases fitting TRBD1. The sequenced sample was tumor tissue, obtained before atezolizumab (anti-PD-L1) treatment. This TCR was recovered from a man between 60 and 75 years old with urothelial cancer. The CDR3 coding sequence is TGTGCCAGCAGAGGGGACAGCTCCTACGAGCAGTACTTC. This translates into CASRGDSSYEQYF.